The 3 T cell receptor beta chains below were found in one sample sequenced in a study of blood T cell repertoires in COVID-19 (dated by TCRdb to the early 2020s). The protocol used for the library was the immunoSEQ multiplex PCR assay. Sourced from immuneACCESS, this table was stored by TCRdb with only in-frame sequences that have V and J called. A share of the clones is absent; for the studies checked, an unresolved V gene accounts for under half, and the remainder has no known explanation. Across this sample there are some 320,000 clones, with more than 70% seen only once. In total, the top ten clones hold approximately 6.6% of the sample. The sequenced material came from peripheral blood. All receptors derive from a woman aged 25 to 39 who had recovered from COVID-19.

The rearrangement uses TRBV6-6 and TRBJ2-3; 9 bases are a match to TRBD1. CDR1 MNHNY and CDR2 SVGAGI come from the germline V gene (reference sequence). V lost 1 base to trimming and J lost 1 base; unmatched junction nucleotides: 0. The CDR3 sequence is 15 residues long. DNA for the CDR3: TGTGCCAGCAGTTACTGGGACAGGGGCACAGATACGCAGTATTTT. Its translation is CASSYWDRGTDTQYF.

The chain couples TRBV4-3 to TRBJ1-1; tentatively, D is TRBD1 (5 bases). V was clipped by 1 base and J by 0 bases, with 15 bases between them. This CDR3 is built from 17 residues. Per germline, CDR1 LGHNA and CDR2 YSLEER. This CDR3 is CASSQATTEFMNTEAFF. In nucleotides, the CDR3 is TGCGCCAGCAGCCAAGCGACGACAGAGTTTATGAACACTGAAGCTTTCTTT.

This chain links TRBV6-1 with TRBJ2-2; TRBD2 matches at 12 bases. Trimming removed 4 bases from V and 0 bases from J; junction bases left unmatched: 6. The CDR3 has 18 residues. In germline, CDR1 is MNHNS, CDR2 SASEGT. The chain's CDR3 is CASSGGLAGLSNTGELFF. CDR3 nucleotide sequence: TGTGCCAGCAGTGGAGGACTAGCGGGACTTTCGAACACCGGGGAGCTGTTTTTT.